This TCR beta chain originates from a study of technical replicates of blood from several donors. The data were produced by immunoSEQ multiplex PCR, yet TCRdb's version contains in-frame clones alone and is incomplete. The top ten hold about 8.9% of the sample, which has approximately 12,000 clones, 80% to 95% seen once. The CDR3 has 15 amino acids. J lost 1 base, V lost 2 bases, and 5 bases had no gene match. The V gene's germline CDR1 is MNHEY and CDR2 SVGAGI. What was sequenced was PBMCs. V and J are TRBV6-5 and TRBJ2-7, with 7 bases identical to TRBD1. This receptor was obtained from a human donor in good health. The CDR3 spells CASSYDGQDSYEQYF. CDR3 in DNA: TGTGCCAGCAGTTACGATGGACAGGATTCCTACGAGCAGTACTTC.